Following are 18 T cell receptor beta chains from one sample sequenced in a study of a mutant IDH1 vaccine in newly diagnosed glioma. Using immunoSEQ multiplex PCR, the repertoire was profiled, and TCRdb retains in-frame clones only, with some absent. Of tens of thousands of clones detected, 80% to 90% appear once; the ten largest clones hold 6% to 9.5%. Time point specified: baseline, week 1 (first vaccination visit). Treatment of the sample: pre-vaccination baseline after standard-of-care therapy. The source was PBMCs, collected from a glioma patient treated with radiotherapy, temozolomide or both. Receptor source: a woman aged 45-65 years with glioma.

This chain connects TRBV18 to TRBJ1-4, with 9 bases identical to TRBD1. The CDR3 length is 16 residues. The germline V gene encodes CDR1 KGHSH and CDR2 LQKENI. The V and J ends lost 0 bases and 11 bases, in that order; junction bases with no gene match: 10. The CDR3 DNA reads TGTGCCAGCTCACCACCGAGCACAGGGGGCTTCGGGAAACTGTTTTTT. Amino acid sequence: CASSPPSTGGFGKLFF.

This clone was counted between two and nine times. The V gene is TRBV6-1, the J gene TRBJ1-5; maybe TRBD1 (5 bases). The CDR3 extends over 14 amino acids. From germline, CDR1 is MNHNS and CDR2 SASEGT. With 6 bases removed from V and 7 bases from J, the gap between germline ends came to 16 bases. The CDR3 loop is CASSDMQGGQPQHF. In nucleotides, the CDR3 is TGTGCCAGCAGCGATATGCAGGGAGGACAGCCCCAGCATTTT.

The V and J genes are TRBV28 and TRBJ1-2; D not resolved. Germline V gives CDR1 MDHEN, CDR2 SYDVKM. The CDR3 is 14 residues long. Trimming removed 5 bases from V and 4 bases from J, with 14 bases in between. Here the CDR3 reads CASSQAGGLYGYTF. DNA for the CDR3: TGTGCCAGCAGTCAAGCGGGAGGCCTCTATGGCTACACCTTC.

CDR3 sequence reads: CASSPQQETQYF. CDR3 bases: TGTGCCAGCAGTCCCCAACAAGAGACCCAGTACTTC. The rearrangement uses TRBV5-4 and TRBJ2-5, with D unresolved. From germline, CDR1 is SGHNT and CDR2 YYREEE (reference sequence). CDR3 length equals 12 residues. V lost 5 bases and J lost 2, with 7 bases in between.

The chain couples TRBV13 to TRBJ2-3, with unresolved D. The germline V gene has CDR1 PRHDT and CDR2 FYEKMQ (reference sequence). V shed 4 bases and J shed 5 bases, with 13 bases lying between them. The CDR3 runs to 14 residues. The CDR3 DNA follows: TGTGCCAGCAGCTCTTTCCCGGAAGAAGATACGCAGTATTTT. Its protein is CASSSFPEEDTQYF.

The chain employs TRBV5-1 and TRBJ2-1, with D perhaps matching TRBD1 (7 bases). CDR1 is SGHRS, CDR2 YFSETQ, per germline. Trimming left V 0 bases short and J 6 bases short, with 10 bases between. The CDR3 is 14 amino acids. The CDR3 region has the DNA TGCGCCAGCAGCTTGGGACAGGGAGGCAATGAGCAGTTCTTC. Residues: CASSLGQGGNEQFF.

Only a few counts were recorded for this clone. V usage is TRBV7-9 and J usage is TRBJ1-1; D remains unclear. Trimming shortened V by 7 bases and J by 6 bases, and 3 bases separated the two germline ends. The CDR3 totals 9 residues. Germline CDR1 and CDR2: SEHNR and FQNEAQ (reference sequence). As DNA, the CDR3 is TGTGCCAGCAAACCTGAAGCTTTCTTT. This translates into CASKPEAFF. The full variable domain, in which reference TRBV7-9 and TRBJ1-1 provide the parts outside the CDR3, is DTGVSQNPRHKITKRGQNVTFRCDPISEHNRLYWYRQTLGQGPEFLTYFQNEAQLEKSRLLSDRFSAERPKGSFSTLEIQRTEQGDSAMYLCASKPEAFFGQGTRLTVV.

V is TRBV5-1 and J is TRBJ1-1; D remains ambiguous. This CDR3 is 13 amino acids long. Trimming cost V 4 bases and J 4 bases, with 11 bases left between them. Per germline, CDR1 SGHRS and CDR2 YFSETQ. In DNA form, the CDR3 reads TGCGCCAGCAGCCAGTACCAGGTCACTGAAGCTTTCTTT. This codes for CASSQYQVTEAFF.

V usage is TRBV19 and J usage is TRBJ1-1, with 8 positions matching TRBD1. After removal of 6 bases from V and 5 bases from J, the junction contained 8 bases not matched to a gene. Germline V lookup: CDR1 LNHDA, CDR2 SQIVND (reference sequence). This CDR3 comprises 14 residues. The CDR3 region is CASSPGQGGTEAFF. CDR3 in DNA: TGTGCCAGTAGCCCTGGACAGGGTGGGACTGAAGCTTTCTTT.

This chain connects TRBV19 to TRBJ2-5, with 10 bases that match TRBD1. Losses at the gene ends were 5 bases for V and 1 base for J; bases not matched to a gene: 7. Germline CDR1 and CDR2: LNHDA and SQIVND (reference sequence). The CDR3 runs 16 residues. Here the CDR3 DNA reads TGTGCCAGTAGTCCAGGGGACAGGGGCCTCCAAGAGACCCAGTACTTC. It encodes CASSPGDRGLQETQYF.

The chain is built from TRBV5-1 and TRBJ1-2; D call uncertain. This CDR3 is 13 amino acids long. V lost 0 bases and J lost 5, with 8 bases in between. Germline V gives CDR1 SGHRS, CDR2 YFSETQ. CDR3 in amino acids: CASSLADFYGYTF. The CDR3 DNA is TGCGCCAGCAGCTTGGCGGACTTTTATGGCTACACCTTC. The full variable domain, its missing parts supplied by reference TRBV5-1 and TRBJ1-2, is KAGVTQTPRYLIKTRGQQVTLSCSPISGHRSVSWYQQTPGQGLQFLFEYFSETQRNKGNFPGRFSGRQFSNSRSEMNVSTLELGDSALYLCASSLADFYGYTFGSGTRLTVV.

This clone occurred a few times. The rearrangement joins TRBV6-5 to TRBJ1-2; 9 bases line up with TRBD1. Losses at the gene ends were 4 bases for V and 4 bases for J; bases not matched to a gene: 7. Per the germline V gene, CDR1 is MNHEY and CDR2 is SVGAGI. CDR3 length: 15 residues. CDR3 DNA: TGTGCCAGCAGTTGGGGCGGACAGGGGTTCTATGGCTACACCTTC. This sequence encodes CASSWGGQGFYGYTF.

This chain connects TRBV5-4 to TRBJ1-1, with D hard to call. The length of the CDR3 is 12 residues. Between the trimmed V and J ends, which lost 4 bases and 1 base, there was a span of 5 bases. Germline V gene sequence: CDR1 SGHNT, CDR2 YYREEE (reference sequence). CDR3 nucleotides: TGTGCCAGCAGCCCGCGGAACACTGAAGCTTTCTTT. The encoded protein is CASSPRNTEAFF.

This chain connects TRBV9 to TRBJ2-7, with D possibly matching TRBD2 (5 bases). This CDR3 is built from 11 residues. CDR1 and CDR2 from the germline V gene are SGDLS and YYNGEE. V lost 5 bases, J lost 6 bases, and 9 bases lay in between. This CDR3 is CASRWESEQYF. As DNA, the CDR3 is TGTGCCAGCAGGTGGGAGAGCGAGCAGTACTTC. Drawing the rest from reference TRBV9 and TRBJ2-7, the complete variable domain is DSGVTQTPKHLITATGQRVTLRCSPRSGDLSVYWYQQSLDQGLQFLIQYYNGEERAKGNILERFSAQQFPDLHSELNLSSLELGDSALYFCASRWESEQYFGPGTRLTVT.

The V call is TRBV27, the J call TRBJ2-2, with 7 nucleotides matching TRBD1. The V gene end was trimmed by 5 bases and the J gene end by 4 bases; junction bases not matched to a gene: 7. Germline CDR1 is MNHEY and CDR2 is SMNVEV (reference sequence). The CDR3 loop spans 15 amino acids. The CDR3 region has the DNA TGTGCCAGCAGTCTCGGGACAGCCCCCACCGGGGAGCTGTTTTTT. Its protein is CASSLGTAPTGELFF.

In its sample, this clone was seen once. The chain links TRBV7-2 to TRBJ1-2; 10 bases match TRBD1. This CDR3 region has 13 residues. Germline CDR1 SGHTA, CDR2 FQGNSA. Trimming removed 7 bases from V and 7 bases from J; junction bases left unmatched: 6. The CDR3: CASNPGQGFGYTF. CDR3 nucleotides: TGTGCCAGCAACCCGGGACAGGGGTTTGGCTACACCTTC.

This clone was seen a few times. The chain carries TRBV7-9 and TRBJ2-2, with D maybe TRBD2 (5 bases). The germline V and J ends were trimmed by 5 bases and 6 bases, with 16 bases remaining between them. The CDR3 length is 15 residues. Germline V CDR1 and CDR2: SEHNR, FQNEAQ (reference sequence). The CDR3 coding sequence is TGTGCCAGCAGCCCTGAACCCAGGACTCCCGGGGAGCTGTTTTTT. Translating gives CASSPEPRTPGELFF.

This chain links TRBV19 with TRBJ1-3; D might be TRBD1 (5 bases). With 8 bases removed from V and 4 bases from J, the gap between germline ends came to 18 bases. Germline V CDR1 and CDR2: LNHDA, SQIVND (reference sequence). CDR3 length: 15 residues. CDR3 in DNA: TGTGCCAGTCGGGGGGGAGCGCTGTTAGGAAACACCATATATTTT. Protein: CASRGGALLGNTIYF.